Included here is one T cell receptor (beta chain) sequence, with context. What it binds is unknown. PCR amplification relied on 60 Vbeta primers (plus 13 Jbeta primers). Sequenced by immunoSEQ multiplex PCR; TCRdb stores in-frame clones only, minus some. The table lists over 95,000 clones, around 77% of them singletons, with 10% to 11% in the top ten. Germline V gives CDR1 SGHNT, CDR2 YENEEA. Trimming pared 5 bases from V and 4 bases from J, leaving 11 bases between. CDR3 size: 13 residues. The data are from a study of cytomegalovirus exposure and HLA in healthy donors. Study background: Unique TCRs from HLA-typed donors, about 78 million of them, were held in an early data release. Study results and limitations: The authors later linked a missense DCLRE1C variant to TCR beta V- and J-gene trimming. Some segments of the V type, notably TRBV6-2 and TRBV6-3, were excluded as indistinguishable. A few CMV-associated chains were confirmed in vitro to be specific for CMV antigens.

The specimen was PBMCs. The TCR sequence derives from a man in his forties in good health and CMV-seropositive. V and J are TRBV11-3 and TRBJ2-5, with D possibly TRBD1 on 6 matching bases. DNA of the CDR3: TGTGCCAGCAGCCCAGGGGTAGGAGAGACCCAGTACTTC. Amino acids: CASSPGVGETQYF.